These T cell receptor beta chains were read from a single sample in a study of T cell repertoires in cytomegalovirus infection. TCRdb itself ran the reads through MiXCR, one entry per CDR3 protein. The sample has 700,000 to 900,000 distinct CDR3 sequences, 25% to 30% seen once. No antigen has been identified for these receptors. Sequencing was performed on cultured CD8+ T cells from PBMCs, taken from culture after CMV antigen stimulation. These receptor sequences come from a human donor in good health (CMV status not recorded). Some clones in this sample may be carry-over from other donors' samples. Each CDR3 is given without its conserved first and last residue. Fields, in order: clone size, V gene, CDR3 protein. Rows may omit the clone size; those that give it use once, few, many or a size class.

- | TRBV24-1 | ATSDLWLNYGYT
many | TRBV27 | ASSSRHTSGTNTEAF
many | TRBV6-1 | ASNRQSKNVNTGELF
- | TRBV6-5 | ASSYSRNSPLH
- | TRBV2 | ASGPGGREAF
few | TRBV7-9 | ASSTTVPNYNEQF
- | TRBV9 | ASSVVGDHTEAF
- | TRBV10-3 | AISESHGNTEAF
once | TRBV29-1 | SVLTSMGKSSGANVLT
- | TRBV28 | ASSTRGGSKKETQY
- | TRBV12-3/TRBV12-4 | ASRAYGNTGELF
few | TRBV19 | ASSPREGVPAEQF
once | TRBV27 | ASNDPGLVGNEQF
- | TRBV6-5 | ASSPRQGAWSPYT
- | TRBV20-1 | SASRLAGDETQY
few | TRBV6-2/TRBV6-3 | ASSYYGDSHQPQH
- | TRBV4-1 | ASSQDLGQGASVYGYT
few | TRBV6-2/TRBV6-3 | ASSQDYQETQY
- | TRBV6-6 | ASSSDRGSYNSPLH
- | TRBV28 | ASRPRDYTGELF
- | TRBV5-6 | ASSFAGRGTGELF
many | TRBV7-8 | ASSLALAGGPDEQF
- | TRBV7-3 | ASSLEGTGSLALYGYT
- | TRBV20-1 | SARTMNTEAF
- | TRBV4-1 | ASSQSIGLRETQY
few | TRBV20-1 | SAPDDGEYNEQF
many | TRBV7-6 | ASSSPDRGSYEQY
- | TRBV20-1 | SAREIRVHQETQY
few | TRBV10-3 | ATLDRVDSHTQY
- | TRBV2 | ASSTPDSGNEQF
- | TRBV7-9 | ASSLATVRTNYGYT
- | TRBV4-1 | ASSQVLGLDQPQH
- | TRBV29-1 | SVGAVFTEAF
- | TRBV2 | ASSPGGQGYSDGYT
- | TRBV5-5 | ASSLAVQGNEQF